Included here is one T cell receptor (beta chain) sequence, with context. This clone was seen just once. This receptor's antigen is unknown. Base qualities are not provided; no much larger clone lies one nucleotide away. TCRbeta CDR3 regions were amplified from genomic DNA using the immunoSEQ Assay, a bias-controlled multiplex PCR. As for the original processing: The number of nucleated cells in each sample was estimated from the amplification of reference gene primers within the assay. To quantify the absolute abundance of each unique TCRbeta CDR3 rearrangement, sequence reads were collapsed and filtered. Productive Simpson clonality was computed per sample as the square root of Simpson's diversity index over productive rearrangements. TCRdb carries this immuneACCESS record with in-frame sequences only. Its versions omit some clonotypes, under half of them owing to an unresolved V gene in the studies checked, with the rest unexplained. V and J calls plus clone size are reproduced from that table; the DNA served to infer D and trimming. The sample table holds about 120,000 clones, of which 75% to 85% were seen once. In total, the top ten clones hold 3% to 4.5% of the sample.

Collaborating institutions collected whole blood in K2EDTA tubes following their own protocols. Collaborator samples were shipped for TCRbeta analysis as frozen whole blood, isolated PBMCs, or DNA extracted from either sample type. The germline V gene (reference sequence) gives CDR1 as LNHDA and CDR2 as SQIVND. Trimming costs V 5 bases and J 2 bases, and their ends lie 15 bases apart. The CDR3 has 15 amino acids, counting the end cysteine and phenylalanine. The read is trimmed to its CDR3 DNA, 45 bases read in frame from base 1. This record belongs to a study of blood T cell repertoires in COVID-19 (dated by TCRdb to 2019 to 2021). About the full investigation: Samples from collaborators originated in the United States, Italy and Spain and spanned both the acute and convalescent phases of COVID-19. The material from the prospective study consisted of cDNA or gDNA derived from T cells, B-cell-depleted T cells, or PBMCs. Subjects who had been exposed to COVID-19, were actively infected with it, or had recovered from it provided the deeply sampled blood TCRbeta repertoires that made up the dataset. A freely available public database, intended as a resource for researchers studying the immune response to SARS-CoV-2, is where the repertoires were released. The samples were drawn from the first 160 participants of the ongoing ImmuneRACE study and from 1,254 subjects provided by 6 global collaborators. A de-identified subject ID, COVID-19 status, age in years and sex were almost always included in the sample metadata. Where HLA class I and class II types were available, the types were taken from metadata supplied by the sample provider, not from assay-based typing. Paper-wide results and their limitations: How much clinical and demographic metadata was included differed by source and by participant, and the metadata was provided uncurated.

The receptor was derived from an elderly woman with acute or convalescent COVID-19. Sequenced: peripheral blood. The chain is assembled from TRBV19 and TRBJ1-2, with TRBD1 perhaps the D gene, on 6 matching bases. The nucleotides are TGTGCCAGTAGTTTTAAACAGGGCCGAAACTATGGCTACACCTTC. Its product reads: CASSFKQGRNYGYTF.